One and the same sample provided the 32 T cell receptor beta chains below, sequenced in a study of vaccination and CD4 T cells after COVID-19. For these receptors, no antigen is known. The study sequenced cultured CD4+ T cell DNA using the Oncomine TCR Beta short-read assay. From the PCR reads, TCRdb called clonotypes with MiXCR, one entry per CDR3 protein. The profile shows 7,000 to 9,500 distinct CDR3 sequences, around 60% of them singletons. The treatment here: 10-day PBMC culture with coronavirus spike peptide pools or control peptides (ViraFEST assay). Sample: cultured CD4+ T cells from blood, taken after SARS-CoV-2 vaccination. These receptors all come from a human donor with COVID-19.

This chain uses TRBV20-1 with TRBJ2-3; 8 bases align to TRBD2. The CDR3 spans 13 residues. With V trimmed by 5 bases and J by 1 base, 2 bases remained unmatched. The V gene's germline CDR1 is DFQATT and CDR2 SNEGSKA (reference sequence). The CDR3 sequence is CSAQTSGTDTQYF. CDR3 coding DNA: TGCAGTGCTCAGACTAGCGGCACAGATACGCAGTATTTT.

This chain connects TRBV11-3 to TRBJ1-1; the match to TRBD1 covers 9 bases. The ends lost 4 bases at V and 2 bases at J; junction bases unmatched: 2. CDR1 and CDR2 from the germline V gene are SGHNT and YENEEA. This CDR3 has 14 amino acids. Here the CDR3 DNA reads TGTGCCAGCAGCTGGGGACAGGGAAACACTGAAGCTTTCTTT. As protein: CASSWGQGNTEAFF.

The V call is TRBV20-1, the J call TRBJ2-7; D unclear. The V gene's germline CDR1 is DFQATT and CDR2 SNEGSKA (reference sequence). The length of the CDR3 is 13 residues. V dropped 5 bases and J dropped 6 bases, with 17 bases sitting between them. The CDR3 bases are TGCAGTGCTCGGTATGGGTCCCTCGGCGAGCAGTACTTC. Translating gives CSARYGSLGEQYF.

The chain joins TRBV5-1 to TRBJ1-6, with TRBD1 as a possible D gene (5 bases). V gave up 1 base and J gave up 6 bases, with 8 bases separating them. This CDR3 region has 14 residues. CDR1 is SGHRS, CDR2 YFSETQ, per germline. CDR3 in amino acids: CASSLIQGNSPLHF. The CDR3 DNA sequence: TGCGCCAGCAGCTTGATTCAGGGTAATTCACCCCTCCACTTT.

The CDR3 loop reads CASSPGTGFGVPLDEQYF. CDR3 nucleotide sequence: TGTGCCAGTAGTCCCGGGACAGGGTTTGGCGTTCCACTCGACGAGCAGTACTTC. This sequence joins TRBV19 and TRBJ2-7, with 9 nucleotides matching TRBD1. Trimming took 5 bases from V and 5 from J; bases not matched to a gene: 19. The CDR3 length is 18 residues. Germline values: CDR1 LNHDA, CDR2 SQIVND (reference sequence).

J is TRBJ1-6 and V is TRBV5-6; 12 bases are a match to TRBD1. CDR1 and CDR2 from the germline V gene are SGHDT and YYEEEE. V shed 1 base and J 0 bases; nucleotides not matched to a gene: 11. CDR3 length equals 21 residues. Here the CDR3 DNA reads TGTGCCAGCAGCTTGTACCCCGGGACAGGGGGCCCCAGCTCCTATAATTCACCCCTCCACTTT. This translates into CASSLYPGTGGPSSYNSPLHF.

J is TRBJ2-3 and V is TRBV30; 11 bases agree with TRBD2. Germline V gene sequence: CDR1 GTSNPN, CDR2 SVGIG (reference sequence). CDR3 length: 16 amino acids. The J segment lost 5 bases and the V segment lost 0 bases, leaving 7 bases of the junction unmatched. In DNA form, the CDR3 reads TGTGCCTGGAGTGTGGCTAGCGGGGGGCGGGGAGATACGCAGTATTTT. Translating it yields CAWSVASGGRGDTQYF.

The chain joins TRBV19 to TRBJ1-1; possible D gene TRBD1, 6 bases. CDR3 length: 16 amino acids. Germline loops: CDR1 LNHDA, CDR2 SQIVND (reference sequence). Trimming took off 3 bases at V and 5 bases at J, with 19 bases between the two ends. CDR3 amino acids: CASSIPGGVFPTEAFF. For the CDR3, the DNA is TGTGCCAGTAGTATCCCCGGGGGCGTGTTTCCGACTGAAGCTTTCTTT. Full variable domain (outside the CDR3, taken from reference TRBV19 and TRBJ1-1): DGGITQSPKYLFRKEGQNVTLSCEQNLNHDAMYWYRQDPGQGLRLIYYSQIVNDFQKGDIAEGYSVSREKKESFPLTVTSAQKNPTAFYLCASSIPGGVFPTEAFFGQGTRLTVV.

As concerns this clonotype: Germline and junction disagree at one end, which may indicate a read error. This rearrangement joins TRBV20-1 to TRBJ1-3; D possibly corresponds to TRBD1 (6 bases). Per the germline V gene, CDR1 is DFQATT and CDR2 is SNEGSKA (reference sequence). The CDR3 is 17 residues long. The DNA for the CDR3 is TGCAGTGCTAGGGGGGGGCGGGGCCCCGGGGGTGTAAACACCATGTATTTT. It codes for CSARGGRGPGGVNTMYF.

The genes are TRBV20-1 and TRBJ2-5; 9 nucleotides match TRBD2. Germline assignment: CDR1 DFQATT and CDR2 SNEGSKA (reference sequence). CDR3 length equals 16 residues. Losses at the gene ends were 3 bases for V and 5 bases for J; bases not matched to a gene: 13. This chain's CDR3 is CSASGGGGTVLETQYF. The DNA of the CDR3 is TGCAGTGCTAGCGGCGGGGGGGGTACCGTTTTGGAGACCCAGTACTTC.

The chain employs TRBV20-1 and TRBJ2-5; the D is unclear. CDR3 length: 13 amino acids. Germline CDR1 DFQATT, CDR2 SNEGSKA (reference sequence). The V end lost 6 bases, the J end lost 1 base, and 12 bases lay between the germline ends. The CDR3 loop reads CSAESPSQETQYF. The CDR3 DNA follows: TGCAGTGCCGAGAGCCCCAGCCAAGAGACCCAGTACTTC.

This clonotype is large in the sample. This chain joins TRBV7-3 and TRBJ2-7; D remains unclear. Germline V gives CDR1 SGHTA, CDR2 FQGTGA. Trimming removed 0 bases from V and 6 bases from J, with 12 bases in between. CDR3 length: 14 amino acids. The CDR3 DNA is TGTGCCAGCAGCTTAACTGCGGCATCCCGCGAGCAGTACTTC. Protein sequence: CASSLTAASREQYF. Variable domain in full (rest from reference TRBV7-3 and TRBJ2-7): GAGVSQTPSNKVTEKGKYVELRCDPISGHTALYWYRQSLGQGPEFLIYFQGTGAADDSGLPNDRFFAVRPEGSVSTLKIQRTERGDSAVYLCASSLTAASREQYFGPGTRLTVT.

The V and J genes are TRBV10-1 and TRBJ2-5; no firm D call. There are 15 residues in the CDR3. Germline V gene data show CDR1 as WNHNN and CDR2 as SYGVQD (reference sequence). The ends were cut back, 0 bases at V and 2 bases at J, with 10 bases in the middle. CDR3 nucleotide sequence: TGCGCCAGCAGTGAGTCTCGGGCGCAGCAAGAGACCCAGTACTTC. Translation: CASSESRAQQETQYF.

This clonotype was picked up one time. This rearrangement joins TRBV6-1 to TRBJ1-3; D is ambiguous. CDR1 is MNHNS, CDR2 SASEGT, per germline. V dropped 1 base and J dropped 0 bases, with 13 bases sitting between them. The CDR3 is 17 residues long. CDR3 coding DNA: TGTGCCAGCAGTGAAGGGGCTTGGGGTTTCTCTGGAAACACCATATATTTT. Amino acid sequence: CASSEGAWGFSGNTIYF.

J is TRBJ2-3 and V is TRBV19; 8 bases align to TRBD2. Germline assignment: CDR1 LNHDA and CDR2 SQIVND (reference sequence). Trimming took 6 bases from V and 1 from J; bases not matched to a gene: 6. The CDR3 is 15 residues long. The DNA for the CDR3 is TGTGCCAGTAGCGAGGCGGGGGGACGCACAGATACGCAGTATTTT. It translates to CASSEAGGRTDTQYF.

The rearrangement uses TRBV19 and TRBJ2-2; D gene uncertain. V lost 4 bases, J lost 1 base, and 13 bases lay in between. Looked up from germline, CDR1 is LNHDA and CDR2 is SQIVND (reference sequence). This CDR3 has 16 amino acids. In DNA form, the CDR3 reads TGTGCCAGTAGTAGGCCCCAACCCAGGAACACCGGGGAGCTGTTTTTT. This sequence encodes CASSRPQPRNTGELFF.

The chain carries TRBV7-6 and TRBJ1-1; no firm D call. CDR3 length: 14 residues. In germline, CDR1 is SGHVS, CDR2 FNYEAQ. The germline V and J ends were trimmed by 1 base and 4 bases, with 10 bases remaining between them. CDR3 sequence (DNA): TGTGCCAGCAGCTTAGATCTTGGGGTCACTGAAGCTTTCTTT. Its translation: CASSLDLGVTEAFF.

Only a few counts were recorded for this clonotype. V gene TRBV20-1 combines with J gene TRBJ2-7; D perhaps matches TRBD1 (5 bases). V lost 6 bases to trimming and J lost 9 bases, with 21 bases between them. Germline CDR1 is DFQATT and CDR2 is SNEGSKA (reference sequence). The CDR3 spans 13 residues. CDR3 loop: CSARAQGLLGQYF. Here the CDR3 DNA reads TGCAGTGCCAGGGCTCAGGGCCTTCTCGGGCAGTACTTC.

The count of this clonotype is one. The CDR3 nucleotides are TGTGCCAGCAGCCAAGGGACAGGGTTCGGCAATCAGCCCCAGCATTTT. This encodes CASSQGTGFGNQPQHF. V is TRBV7-2 and J is TRBJ1-5, with 9 bases fitting TRBD1. Trimming removed 5 bases from V and 2 bases from J; junction bases left unmatched: 7. CDR1 SGHTA and CDR2 FQGNSA come from the germline V gene. This CDR3 is built from 16 residues. Using reference TRBV7-2 and TRBJ1-5 for the parts outside the CDR3, the full variable domain is GAGVSQSPSNKVTEKGKDVELRCDPISGHTALYWYRQSLGQGLEFLIYFQGNSAPDKSGLPSDRFSAERTGGSVSTLTIQRTQQEDSAVYLCASSQGTGFGNQPQHFGDGTRLSIL.

This clonotype is a singleton in its sample. The chain combines TRBV2 with TRBJ2-5; 7 positions match TRBD1. CDR1 is SNHLY, CDR2 FYNNEI, per germline. After removal of 6 bases from V and 2 bases from J, the junction contained 9 bases not matched to a gene. The CDR3 contains 15 residues. Written as DNA, the CDR3 is TGTGCCAGCAGGTTCCTGACAGGGCGACAAGAGACCCAGTACTTC. Amino acid sequence: CASRFLTGRQETQYF.

V gene TRBV7-2 combines with J gene TRBJ2-2; no clear D gene. The CDR3 totals 13 residues. The V and J ends lost 4 bases and 3 bases respectively, with 6 bases between them. CDR1 SGHTA and CDR2 FQGNSA come from the germline V gene. CDR3 sequence reads: CASSSQHTGELFF. CDR3 nucleotides: TGTGCCAGCAGCTCCCAGCACACCGGGGAGCTGTTTTTT.

This clonotype was observed a single time. The chain links TRBV5-4 to TRBJ1-1, with a tentative D call TRBD1 (6 bases). The germline V gene has CDR1 SGHNT and CDR2 YYREEE (reference sequence). Trimming took off 7 bases at V and 3 bases at J, with 10 bases between the two ends. The length of the CDR3 is 12 residues. As DNA, the CDR3 is TGTGCCAGCCGGAGGGGGGACACTGAAGCTTTCTTT. Amino acid sequence: CASRRGDTEAFF.

The rearrangement joins TRBV27 to TRBJ1-2, with a weak D call TRBD1 (6 bases). Germline CDR1 is MNHEY and CDR2 is SMNVEV (reference sequence). The CDR3 contains 13 residues. Trimming stripped 4 bases from V and 4 bases from J, with 10 bases between. The CDR3 loop reads CASSSGAGYGYTF. The CDR3 DNA is TGTGCCAGCAGTTCAGGGGCGGGCTATGGCTACACCTTC.

In this sample, this clonotype turned up a few times. The chain recombines TRBV15 with TRBJ2-3; no firm D call. Germline V lookup: CDR1 LNHNV, CDR2 YYDKDF (reference sequence). CDR3 size: 14 residues. Trimming shortened V by 0 bases and J by 8 bases, and 12 bases separated the two germline ends. The CDR3 bases are TGTGCCACCAGCAGAGATTCTGTTCAAAGTACGCAGTATTTT. This codes for CATSRDSVQSTQYF. Together with reference TRBV15 and TRBJ2-3, the CDR3 gives the full variable domain: DAMVIQNPRYQVTQFGKPVTLSCSQTLNHNVMYWYQQKSSQAPKLLFHYYDKDFNNEADTPDNFQSRRPNTSFCFLDIRSPGLGDTAMYLCATSRDSVQSTQYFGPGTRLTVL.

CDR3 nucleotide sequence: TGTGCCAGCAGCCAAGAACCAGCGGGGGCCGCGTACCAAGAGACCCAGTACTTC. Translation gives CASSQEPAGAAYQETQYF. The chain uses TRBV4-2 and TRBJ2-5; TRBD2 agrees at 8 bases. Trimming took 0 bases from V and 0 from J; bases not matched to a gene: 9. Germline loops: CDR1 LGHNA, CDR2 YNFKEQ. CDR3 length: 18 amino acids.

This sequence joins TRBV27 and TRBJ1-5; the match to TRBD1 covers 12 bases. Germline CDR1 and CDR2: MNHEY and SMNVEV (reference sequence). The ends lost 6 bases at V and 3 bases at J; junction bases unmatched: 18. The CDR3 runs 20 residues. CDR3: CASSRRRDRGRGGANQPQHF. In DNA form, the CDR3 reads TGTGCCAGCAGCCGAAGGAGGGACAGGGGGCGTGGGGGTGCCAATCAGCCCCAGCATTTT.

The chain employs TRBV2 and TRBJ1-1; 7 nucleotides line up with TRBD1. The CDR3 spans 14 residues. Germline V CDR1 and CDR2: SNHLY, FYNNEI. After removal of 2 bases from V and 5 bases from J, the junction contained 5 bases not matched to a gene. CDR3 sequence (DNA): TGTGCCAGCAGTGAACAGGGGGGGTCGACTGAAGCTTTCTTT. Translation gives CASSEQGGSTEAFF.

J is TRBJ2-7 and V is TRBV11-2, with a tentative D call TRBD2 (6 bases). Germline CDR1 SGHAT, CDR2 FQNNGV. The CDR3 is 14 residues long. V lost 5 bases, J lost 2 bases, and 13 bases lay in between. The CDR3 nucleotides are TGTGCCAGCAGCGGCCGGGACTCAACCTACGAGCAGTACTTC. Its protein is CASSGRDSTYEQYF.

The V gene is TRBV6-1, the J gene TRBJ2-5, with TRBD1 matching over 10 bases. Germline assignment: CDR1 MNHNS and CDR2 SASEGT. This CDR3 contains 15 residues. The junction had 7 bases not matched to a gene; V was cut back by 8 bases and J by 1 base. The CDR3 protein is CASSRGQGFQETQYF. CDR3 DNA: TGTGCCAGCTCCCGGGGACAGGGGTTCCAAGAGACCCAGTACTTC.

J is TRBJ2-7 and V is TRBV27; D remains ambiguous. Germline loops: CDR1 MNHEY, CDR2 SMNVEV (reference sequence). The V end lost 0 bases, the J end lost 2 bases, and 14 bases lay between the germline ends. The length of the CDR3 is 16 residues. The CDR3 DNA reads as TGTGCCAGCAGTTTATCGAATGACCGCATCGCCTACGAGCAGTACTTC. It yields the protein CASSLSNDRIAYEQYF.

This clonotype was seen only a few times. The chain uses TRBV2 and TRBJ1-5, with 7 bases aligning to TRBD1. Germline V gene data show CDR1 as SNHLY and CDR2 as FYNNEI. Trimming took 7 bases from V and 9 from J; bases not matched to a gene: 12. This CDR3 region has 14 residues. For the CDR3, the DNA is TGTGCCAGCAACCTCGACAGGGCTGATCGGCCCCAGCATTTT. This translates into CASNLDRADRPQHF.

This clonotype has only a few counts. The chain has TRBV30 and TRBJ1-6; TRBD1 matches at 7 bases. The CDR3 contains 15 residues. CDR1 is GTSNPN and CDR2 is SVGIG in the germline V gene (reference sequence). V shed 3 bases, J shed 7 bases, and the junction held 9 bases outside the gene matches. The CDR3 region has the DNA TGTGCCTGGAGGGGCCGGCGACAGGGAAATTCACCCCTCCACTTT. The encoded protein is CAWRGRRQGNSPLHF.